The 9 T cell receptor beta chains reported below all come from one sample, sequenced in a study of low-dose radiotherapy and immunotherapy resistance in tumors. TRAV and TRBV primers primed cDNA for both TCRalpha and TCRbeta. A constant-region primer paired with the V-primer adapter amplified TCRs over approximately 18 PCR cycles. MiXCR, run by TCRdb on the reads, gives a single entry per CDR3 protein. The sample shows tens of thousands of distinct CDR3 sequences, roughly a sixth of them seen only once. Time point described: before trial treatment. The sample here was PBMCs, taken before treatment. These receptors were collected from a male donor with prostate cancer.

Notes on this clonotype: This likely stems from a read error, as it lies one base from a far larger clone. The chain couples TRBV9 to TRBJ2-1, with TRBD1 identical over 8 bases. V lost 0 bases to trimming and J lost 10 bases; unmatched junction nucleotides: 12. Germline V CDR1 and CDR2: SGDLS, YYNGEE. The CDR3 sequence is 16 residues long. The CDR3 protein is CASSVASGGRINEQFF. The CDR3 DNA follows: TGTGCCAGCAGCGTAGCCTCAGGGGGCAGGATCAACGAGCAGTTCTTC. Using reference TRBV9 and TRBJ2-1 for the parts outside the CDR3, the full variable domain is DSGVTQTPKHLITATGQRVTLRCSPRSGDLSVYWYQQSLDQGLQFLIQYYNGEERAKGNILERFSAQQFPDLHSELNLSSLELGDSALYFCASSVASGGRINEQFFGPGTRLTVL.

This clonotype was counted many times. CDR3 region: CASSRLPSGGASDTQYF. In nucleotides, the CDR3 is TGCGCCAGCAGCCGCCTCCCTAGCGGGGGGGCATCAGATACGCAGTATTTT. The rearrangement joins TRBV4-1 to TRBJ2-3, with 12 bases identical to TRBD2. After removal of 4 bases from V and 4 bases from J, the junction contained 9 bases not matched to a gene. Per germline, CDR1 MGHRA and CDR2 YSYEKL. The CDR3 loop spans 17 amino acids.

This clonotype came up many times. The rearrangement joins TRBV12-5 to TRBJ2-7, with D perhaps matching TRBD1 (6 bases). This CDR3 spans 16 amino acids. Trimming stripped 0 bases from V and 3 bases from J, with 15 bases between. CDR1 LGHNT and CDR2 FRNRAP come from the germline V gene. The chain's CDR3 is CASGLVIGQSNYEQYF. CDR3 sequence (DNA): TGTGCTAGTGGTTTGGTTATTGGACAGTCAAACTACGAGCAGTACTTC.

This clonotype was recorded many times. The V gene is TRBV29-1, the J gene TRBJ1-1; 10 positions agree with TRBD1. This CDR3 comprises 12 residues. From germline, CDR1 is SQVTM and CDR2 ANQGSEA. DNA for the CDR3: TGCAGGACAGGGGGCGCAGACACTGAAGCTTTCTTT. It translates to CRTGGADTEAFF.

This clonotype was observed many times. The chain couples TRBV5-1 to TRBJ2-5; TRBD2 aligns across 15 bases. CDR1 and CDR2 from the germline V gene are SGHRS and YFSETQ. V lost 4 bases and J lost 5; bases outside the gene matches: 12. The CDR3 consists of 18 residues. CDR3 coding DNA: TGCGCCAGCAGCATCGACCCGGGACTAGCGGGGGGCCAGGAGACCCAGTACTTC. This gives the protein CASSIDPGLAGGQETQYF.

This clonotype was found many times. This rearrangement joins TRBV7-6 to TRBJ1-4; 7 bases are shared with TRBD1. The germline V gene encodes CDR1 SGHVS and CDR2 FNYEAQ. Trimming took 2 bases from V and 5 from J; bases not matched to a gene: 11. There are 17 residues in the CDR3. CDR3: CASSLTSGDRGNEKLFF. DNA for the CDR3: TGTGCCAGCAGCTTAACATCTGGGGACAGAGGGAATGAAAAACTGTTTTTT.

This clonotype was found many times. The chain has TRBV19 and TRBJ1-5; TRBD1 might be the D (6 bases). V shed 8 bases and J shed 2 bases, with 16 bases lying between them. CDR1 and CDR2 from the germline V gene are LNHDA and SQIVND (reference sequence). The CDR3 loop spans 15 amino acids. As DNA, the CDR3 is TGTGCCAGTTTTCGAGGGGGAAATGGCAATCAGCCCCAGCATTTT. Translating it yields CASFRGGNGNQPQHF.

On this clonotype itself: This may stem from a read error, because a much larger clone lies one nucleotide away. This chain joins TRBV6-2 or TRBV6-3 and TRBJ2-7, with D unresolved. Trimming shortened V by 2 bases and J by 5 bases, and 13 bases separated the two germline ends. Germline V gene data show CDR1 as MNHEY and CDR2 as SVGEGT. This CDR3 comprises 14 residues. DNA of the CDR3: TGTGCCAGCAGTTACGGATCGACTCTACACGAGCAGTACTTC. Amino acid sequence: CASSYGSTLHEQYF.

As concerns this clonotype: This may stem from a read error, because a much larger clone lies one nucleotide away. The chain is built from TRBV6-5 and TRBJ2-7; 10 nucleotides line up with TRBD1. The CDR3 sequence is 15 residues long. After removal of 5 bases from V and 7 bases from J, the junction contained 11 bases not matched to a gene. CDR1 is MNHEY and CDR2 is SVGAGI in the germline V gene. CDR3 sequence reads: CASSMGTGDIDEQYF. The CDR3 DNA reads TGTGCCAGCAGTATGGGGACAGGGGATATTGATGAGCAGTACTTC.